These 10 T cell receptor beta chains share one sample of origin, sequenced in a study of T-cell memory formation after mild COVID-19. TCRdb ran MiXCR on the 5' RACE reads and lists one entry per CDR3 protein. This sample yields some 120,000 distinct CDR3 sequences, of which approximately 15% are seen a single time; more than 11% belongs to the top ten. The sequenced material came from PBMCs or a T cell subset sorted from them (not recorded which). All receptors come from an adult woman who had mild COVID-19 (a few samples of this study predate the infection). Cell type and time point are not known.

The J gene is TRBJ1-3, the V gene TRBV18; 7 bases match TRBD1. With 4 bases clipped from V and 0 bases from J, the junction kept 9 bases outside the gene matches. Germline V gene sequence: CDR1 KGHSH, CDR2 LQKENI. CDR3 size: 17 residues. The chain's CDR3 is CASSLTGTPASGNTIYF. CDR3 DNA: TGTGCCAGCTCACTGACAGGGACCCCCGCCTCTGGAAACACCATATATTTT.

The V and J genes are TRBV24-1 and TRBJ2-5, with D maybe TRBD1 (6 bases). The CDR3 spans 16 residues. Germline V CDR1 and CDR2: KGHDR, SFDVKD. Trimming stripped 3 bases from V and 1 base from J, with 14 bases between. The CDR3 loop is CATSDPPRDIQETQYF. The CDR3 coding sequence is TGTGCCACCAGTGATCCTCCCCGGGACATCCAAGAGACCCAGTACTTC.

Only a few counts were recorded for this clonotype. The chain links TRBV7-6 to TRBJ1-1, with D maybe TRBD1 (6 bases). Deletions cut 2 bases from V and 6 bases from J, with 13 bases between. This CDR3 region has 14 residues. CDR1 is SGHVS and CDR2 is FNYEAQ in the germline V gene. As DNA, the CDR3 is TGTGCCAGCAGCTTAACCGCGGGGGCGTCTGAAGCTTTCTTT. This gives the protein CASSLTAGASEAFF.

This clonotype has a handful of counts. The rearrangement joins TRBV11-2 to TRBJ1-1; D gene unclear. The CDR3 sequence is 14 residues long. Trimming stripped 1 base from V and 1 base from J, with 7 bases between. CDR1 is SGHAT, CDR2 FQNNGV, per germline. The CDR3 spells CASSLGWWNTEAFF. CDR3 nucleotide sequence: TGTGCCAGCAGCTTAGGTTGGTGGAACACTGAAGCTTTCTTT. The variable domain in full, with the rest retrieved from reference TRBV11-2 and TRBJ1-1, is EAGVAQSPRYKIIEKRQSVAFWCNPISGHATLYWYQQILGQGPKLLIQFQNNGVVDDSQLPKDRFSAERLKGVDSTLKIQPAKLEDSAVYLCASSLGWWNTEAFFGQGTRLTVV.

This clonotype has just a few counts. The chain has TRBV5-1 and TRBJ2-3; D possibly corresponds to TRBD1 (6 bases). Looked up from germline, CDR1 is SGHRS and CDR2 is YFSETQ. V was pared by 4 bases and J by 1 base, with 16 bases between. This CDR3 is 16 amino acids long. The CDR3 reads CASSIYRVSGTDTQYF. In DNA, the CDR3 is TGCGCCAGCAGCATCTACAGGGTATCGGGCACAGATACGCAGTATTTT.

The chain joins TRBV6-6 to TRBJ2-2, with no clear D. CDR1 and CDR2 from the germline V gene are MNHNY and SVGAGI (reference sequence). The CDR3 runs 12 residues. V was clipped by 5 bases and J by 3 bases, with 4 bases between them. Here the CDR3 DNA reads TGTGCCAGCAGTCGCCACACCGGGGAGCTGTTTTTT. This gives the protein CASSRHTGELFF.

The V and J genes are TRBV24-1 and TRBJ1-5, with unresolved D. V was shortened by 3 bases and J by 0 bases, with 5 bases between the two germline ends. Germline values: CDR1 KGHDR, CDR2 SFDVKD. This CDR3 is built from 14 residues. Here the CDR3 DNA reads TGTGCCACCAGTGATCCAAATAGCAATCAGCCCCAGCATTTT. It yields the protein CATSDPNSNQPQHF.

V gene TRBV4-1 combines with J gene TRBJ2-7; 9 bases line up with TRBD1. V was pared by 4 bases and J by 1 base, with 8 bases of the junction left unmatched. The CDR3 runs 16 residues. From germline, CDR1 is MGHRA and CDR2 YSYEKL. The CDR3 spells CASSRLPGQGSYEQYF. Written as DNA, the CDR3 is TGCGCCAGCAGCCGCCTGCCGGGACAGGGATCCTACGAGCAGTACTTC.

This clonotype was detected a few times. The chain carries TRBV7-9 and TRBJ2-1; 13 nucleotides line up with TRBD2. CDR1 and CDR2 from the germline V gene are SEHNR and FQNEAQ (reference sequence). V lost 5 bases to trimming and J lost 9 bases; unmatched junction nucleotides: 13. The CDR3 consists of 17 residues. The CDR3 DNA reads TGTGCCAGCAGCCCCGCCGGGACTAGCGGGATGTGGGCTGAGCAGTTCTTC. Protein sequence: CASSPAGTSGMWAEQFF.

This clonotype has more than one count but fewer than ten. The chain links TRBV29-1 to TRBJ2-7, with D possibly being TRBD1 or TRBD2 (6 bases each). V shed 5 bases and J shed 2 bases, with 10 bases lying between them. This CDR3 has 12 residues. Germline V CDR1 and CDR2: SQVTM, ANQGSEA. CDR3 protein: CSVKGGAYEQYF. CDR3 DNA: TGCAGCGTTAAGGGGGGAGCCTACGAGCAGTACTTC.